This T cell receptor beta chain originates from a study of blood T cell repertoires in COVID-19. Clones were read by immunoSEQ multiplex PCR, and TCRdb kept only the in-frame ones, dropping some. The sample comprises 300,000 or so clones, just over 85% of which are singletons, and around 4.2% rests with the top ten. CDR1 and CDR2 from the germline V gene are SGHAT and FQNNGV. V lost 0 bases to trimming and J lost 10 bases; unmatched junction nucleotides: 2. CDR3 length: 13 residues. Sequenced material: PBMCs or T cells enriched from blood (not recorded which). The TCR was taken from a woman between 35 and 50 years old with acute COVID-19. This sequence joins TRBV11-2 and TRBJ2-3; 9 bases match TRBD1. CDR3 nucleotide sequence: TGTGCCAGCAGCTTAGAGAGGACAGGGGCGCAGTATTTT. Encoded protein: CASSLERTGAQYF.